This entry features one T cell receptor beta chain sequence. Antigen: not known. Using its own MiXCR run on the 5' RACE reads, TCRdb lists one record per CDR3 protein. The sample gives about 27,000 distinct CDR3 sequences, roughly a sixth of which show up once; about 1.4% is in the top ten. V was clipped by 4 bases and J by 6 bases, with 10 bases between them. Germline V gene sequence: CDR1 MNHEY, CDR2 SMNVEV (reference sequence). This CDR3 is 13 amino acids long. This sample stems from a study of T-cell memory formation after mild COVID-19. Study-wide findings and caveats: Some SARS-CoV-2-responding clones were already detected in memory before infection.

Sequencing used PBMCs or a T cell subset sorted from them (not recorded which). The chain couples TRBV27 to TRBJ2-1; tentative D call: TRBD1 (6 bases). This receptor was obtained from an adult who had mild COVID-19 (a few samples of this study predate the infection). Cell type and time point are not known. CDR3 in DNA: TGTGCCAGCAGTTGGCGAGGGGGCAATGAGCAGTTCTTC. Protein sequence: CASSWRGGNEQFF.